The 27 T cell receptor beta chains reported below all come from one sample, sequenced in a study of T cells in Graves' hyperthyroidism and ophthalmopathy. Template material for amplifying TCR beta CDR3 regions consisted of RNA transcripts. During a first-round RT-PCR of the TCR CDR3, the HTBI primer set was used. TCRdb processed the multiplex PCR reads anew with MiXCR; each CDR3 protein has one entry. The data contain approximately 620,000 distinct CDR3 sequences, approximately 13% of them singletons. What was sequenced was blood. The receptors come from a woman in her 30s with Graves' hyperthyroidism that later progressed to Graves' ophthalmopathy.

This clonotype has a count of ten or more. The chain links TRBV7-8 to TRBJ1-1; D is possibly TRBD1 (6 bases). With 2 bases removed from V and 11 bases from J, the gap between germline ends came to 12 bases. The CDR3 totals 12 residues. Germline assignment: CDR1 SGHVS and CDR2 FQNEAQ. The CDR3 loop is CASSLTGPLAFF. Here the CDR3 DNA reads TGTGCCAGCAGCTTAACAGGGCCGCTGGCTTTCTTT.

This clonotype was found many times. V and J are TRBV12-3 or TRBV12-4 and TRBJ2-5; D remains unclear. V shed 7 bases and J shed 8 bases, with 2 bases lying between them. There are 8 residues in the CDR3. CDR3 sequence reads: CASTTQYF. The CDR3 bases are TGTGCCAGCACTACCCAGTACTTC.

The chain links TRBV6-1 to TRBJ2-7, with TRBD2 as a possible D gene (7 bases). The V gene lost 6 bases and the J gene lost 5 bases, with 17 bases spanning the gap. The CDR3 runs to 14 residues. Germline CDR1 reads MNHNS; CDR2 reads SASEGT. DNA of the CDR3: TGTGCCAGCAGCCTACAGGGAGGGCCCAACGAGCAGTACTTC. It encodes CASSLQGGPNEQYF.

This clonotype has at least ten counts. The V gene is TRBV7-6, the J gene TRBJ2-2; the D gene is possibly TRBD1 (6 bases). Germline V CDR1 and CDR2: SGHVS, FNYEAQ. Trimming shortened V by 5 bases and J by 6 bases, and 19 bases separated the two germline ends. The CDR3 spans 16 residues. The CDR3 reads CASSHEGHTAPGELFF. The CDR3 DNA reads TGTGCCAGCAGCCACGAGGGACACACGGCGCCCGGGGAGCTGTTTTTT.

The sample holds many counts of this clonotype. The chain uses TRBV25-1 and TRBJ1-2, with D possibly matching TRBD1 (5 bases). V was clipped by 2 bases and J by 0 bases, with 10 bases between them. CDR1 and CDR2 from the germline V gene are MGHDK and SYGVNS. The CDR3 totals 15 residues. The CDR3: CASSERDPTNYGYTF. The CDR3 coding sequence is TGTGCCAGCAGTGAAAGGGACCCCACTAACTATGGCTACACCTTC.

This clonotype has at least ten counts. The chain is built from TRBV27 and TRBJ1-1; D gene ambiguous. This CDR3 is built from 12 residues. Germline loops: CDR1 MNHEY, CDR2 SMNVEV (reference sequence). V lost 6 bases, J lost 1 base, and 6 bases lay in between. Written as DNA, the CDR3 is TGTGCCAGCAGGAGAGGGAACACTGAAGCTTTCTTT. Its translation: CASRRGNTEAFF.

At least ten counts were recorded for this clonotype. V and J are TRBV19 and TRBJ1-1, with D maybe TRBD1 (6 bases). Trimming removed 5 bases at V and 4 bases at J, with 17 bases between. The CDR3 has 15 residues. Germline V gives CDR1 LNHDA, CDR2 SQIVND (reference sequence). The CDR3 protein is CASSVWTASPTEAFF. CDR3 bases: TGTGCCAGTAGTGTATGGACAGCAAGTCCCACTGAAGCTTTCTTT.

This clonotype has more than one count but fewer than ten. The genes are TRBV30 and TRBJ1-2, with TRBD1 matching over 11 bases. The CDR3 is made up of 15 amino acids. V lost 0 bases, J lost 5 bases, and 5 bases stayed unmatched. Germline CDR1 GTSNPN, CDR2 SVGIG (reference sequence). The CDR3 here is CAWSVTGDRGYGYTF. In DNA form, the CDR3 reads TGTGCCTGGAGTGTTACCGGGGACAGGGGGTATGGCTACACCTTC.

The rearrangement uses TRBV27 and TRBJ1-5; a possible D gene is TRBD1 (5 bases). The V gene's germline CDR1 is MNHEY and CDR2 SMNVEV (reference sequence). The length of the CDR3 is 13 residues. V was trimmed by 0 bases and J by 10 bases, leaving 10 bases between them. The DNA of the CDR3 is TGTGCCAGCAGTTTATCTGGGGACCATCCCCAGCATTTT. Translated: CASSLSGDHPQHF.

This clonotype was detected many times. The chain is built from TRBV12-3 or TRBV12-4 and TRBJ2-6, with a tentative D call TRBD1 (5 bases). V was trimmed by 6 bases and J by 4 bases, leaving 19 bases between them. The CDR3 totals 17 residues. CDR3 DNA sequence: TGTGCCAGCAGCATTTGGGGCCAAGCAGGGGGGGCCAACGTCCTGACTTTC. This translates into CASSIWGQAGGANVLTF.

V gene TRBV27 combines with J gene TRBJ1-3; D is possibly TRBD1 (6 bases). The germline V gene has CDR1 MNHEY and CDR2 SMNVEV (reference sequence). CDR3 length equals 14 residues. V was pared by 6 bases and J by 3 bases, with 12 bases between. This CDR3 is CASRPQGYGNTIYF. CDR3 in DNA: TGTGCCAGCAGGCCACAGGGTTATGGAAACACCATATATTTT.

This clonotype was seen a few times. The chain has TRBV12-3 or TRBV12-4 and TRBJ2-1; 9 bases are a match to TRBD2. J was trimmed by 4 bases and V by 7 bases; bases with no gene match: 8. This CDR3 region has 15 residues. As DNA, the CDR3 is TGTGCCAGCAACCCTCCGGGACTAGCATACAATGAGCAGTTCTTC. It is translated as CASNPPGLAYNEQFF.

The chain combines TRBV18 with TRBJ2-1, with 13 positions matching TRBD2. CDR1 and CDR2 (germline): KGHSH, LQKENI. CDR3 size: 15 residues. The V segment lost 2 bases and the J segment 6 bases; nucleotides outside the gene matches: 1. CDR3 nucleotide sequence: TGTGCCAGCTCACCAGGGACTAGCGGGACCAATGAGCAGTTCTTC. Amino acids: CASSPGTSGTNEQFF.

The chain recombines TRBV5-1 with TRBJ1-2, with 8 bases lining up with TRBD1. CDR1 and CDR2 (germline): SGHRS, YFSETQ. CDR3 length: 14 amino acids. The V segment lost 5 bases and the J segment 3 bases; nucleotides outside the gene matches: 6. DNA of the CDR3: TGCGCCAGCAGTAGACAGGGGCCAGACTATGGCTACACCTTC. Amino acid sequence: CASSRQGPDYGYTF.

The table lists this clonotype with a few counts. The chain uses TRBV13 and TRBJ1-2, with 7 bases lining up with TRBD1. The CDR3 length is 15 residues. Germline lookup yields CDR1 PRHDT and CDR2 FYEKMQ (reference sequence). V gave up 5 bases and J gave up 6 bases; unmatched junction bases: 12. The CDR3 loop reads CASSIIQGGRHGYTF. The CDR3, as DNA: TGTGCCAGCAGCATAATCCAGGGGGGTCGGCATGGCTACACCTTC.

Only a few counts were recorded for this clonotype. V gene TRBV12-3 or TRBV12-4 combines with J gene TRBJ1-4, with TRBD1 as a possible D gene (5 bases). Trimming took 8 bases from V and 9 from J, leaving 19 bases between them. The CDR3 consists of 14 residues. The CDR3: CASCPGGGGKKLFF. The CDR3 DNA sequence: TGTGCCAGCTGCCCCGGGGGGGGTGGAAAAAAACTGTTTTTT.

The J gene is TRBJ2-2, the V gene TRBV18, with 8 nucleotides matching TRBD2. The CDR3 is 20 amino acids. Germline V gene lookup returns CDR1 KGHSH and CDR2 LQKENI. The ends lost 1 base at V and 0 bases at J; junction bases unmatched: 13. The DNA of the CDR3 is TGTGCCAGCTCACCACGAACTAGCGGCCTGGAACAGACGAACACCGGGGAGCTGTTTTTT. It translates to CASSPRTSGLEQTNTGELFF.

This clonotype has at least ten counts. This chain links TRBV11-2 with TRBJ1-1; D may be TRBD1 (5 bases). The germline V and J ends were trimmed by 5 bases and 1 base, with 14 bases remaining between them. The CDR3 runs to 15 residues. Germline-derived CDR1 and CDR2 are SGHAT and FQNNGV. In DNA, the CDR3 is TGTGCCAGCAGCCCGTGGAGGACACAGAACACTGAAGCTTTCTTT. Residues: CASSPWRTQNTEAFF.

This clonotype was detected many times. The chain is built from TRBV2 and TRBJ2-3, with D maybe TRBD1 (6 bases). The germline V gene encodes CDR1 SNHLY and CDR2 FYNNEI. This CDR3 region has 13 residues. With 7 bases removed from V and 2 bases from J, the gap between germline ends came to 10 bases. The DNA of the CDR3 is TGTGCCAGCATCAGGGGCCACACAGATACGCAGTATTTT. This encodes CASIRGHTDTQYF.

This clonotype has a count of ten or more. The chain has TRBV18 and TRBJ2-5; no firm D call. Germline CDR1 and CDR2: KGHSH and LQKENI. The V gene lost 0 bases and the J gene lost 4 bases, with 9 bases spanning the gap. The CDR3 spans 14 residues. DNA for the CDR3: TGTGCCAGCTCACCACCGAGCAGGCGAGAGACCCAGTACTTC. Its protein is CASSPPSRRETQYF.

This clonotype occurred many times. This chain uses TRBV7-9 with TRBJ2-5; no reliable D call. V dropped 5 bases and J dropped 2 bases, with 18 bases sitting between them. There are 16 residues in the CDR3. Germline values: CDR1 SEHNR, CDR2 FQNEAQ (reference sequence). The CDR3 coding sequence is TGTGCCAGCAGCCCCCACGGCTGGCAGCAACAAGAGACCCAGTACTTC. It yields the protein CASSPHGWQQQETQYF.

This clonotype was observed a handful of times. J is TRBJ2-1 and V is TRBV30; 7 bases agree with TRBD1. The germline V gene has CDR1 GTSNPN and CDR2 SVGIG (reference sequence). CDR3 length equals 15 residues. The junction had 9 bases not matched to a gene; V was cut back by 6 bases and J by 1 base. The CDR3 sequence: CACNPGQSSYNEQFF. The CDR3 DNA sequence: TGTGCCTGTAATCCGGGACAGTCATCCTACAATGAGCAGTTCTTC. The complete variable domain, with remaining parts taken from reference TRBV30 and TRBJ2-1, reads SQTIHQWPATLVQPVGSPLSLECTVEGTSNPNLYWYRQAAGRGLQLLFYSVGIGQISSEVPQNLSASRPQDRQFILSSKKLLLSDSGFYLCACNPGQSSYNEQFFGPGTRLTVL.

This clonotype appeared many times. The gene calls are TRBV19 and TRBJ2-1, with a weak D call TRBD2 (5 bases). V lost 5 bases and J lost 0, with 11 bases in between. This CDR3 has 15 amino acids. Germline loops: CDR1 LNHDA, CDR2 SQIVND (reference sequence). The CDR3 coding sequence is TGTGCCAGTAGTCTTGAAGCGGTCTCCTACAATGAGCAGTTCTTC. Protein sequence: CASSLEAVSYNEQFF.

This clonotype appeared many times. The chain joins TRBV7-9 to TRBJ1-1; D is possibly TRBD1 (6 bases). This CDR3 region has 15 residues. V lost 5 bases and J lost 6, with 19 bases in between. Germline lookup yields CDR1 SEHNR and CDR2 FQNEAQ (reference sequence). The CDR3 DNA reads as TGTGCCAGCAGCCCGAACCCGGGGGCTGACGCTGAAGCTTTCTTT. Encoded protein: CASSPNPGADAEAFF.

This clonotype was seen many times. Germline and junction disagree at one end, which may indicate a read error. CDR3 region: CASSLDPLQGLTLGSNQPQHF. For the CDR3, the DNA is TGTGCCAGTAGTCTAGACCCGTTGCAGGGTCTGACTTTGGGTAGCAATCAGCCCCAGCATTTT. The rearrangement links TRBV19 to TRBJ1-5, with a weak D call TRBD1 (5 bases). This CDR3 is 21 amino acids long. The germline V gene has CDR1 LNHDA and CDR2 SQIVND (reference sequence).

This clonotype was picked up many times. The V gene is TRBV7-2, the J gene TRBJ2-7; D remains ambiguous. V was trimmed by 5 bases and J by 6 bases, leaving 17 bases between them. CDR1 is SGHTA, CDR2 FQGNSA, per germline. The CDR3 has 14 residues. The DNA for the CDR3 is TGTGCCAGCAGCCCCATAGAGGCCCTCGGCGAGCAGTACTTC. It yields the protein CASSPIEALGEQYF.

The rearrangement joins TRBV5-1 to TRBJ2-5, with 11 bases matching TRBD2. Trimming removed 7 bases from V and 4 bases from J; junction bases left unmatched: 9. CDR3 length equals 15 residues. Germline loops: CDR1 SGHRS, CDR2 YFSETQ. The CDR3 here is CASSDSGRAGETQYF. The CDR3 nucleotides read TGCGCCAGCTCGGATAGCGGGAGGGCAGGAGAGACCCAGTACTTC. Full variable domain (outside the CDR3, taken from reference TRBV5-1 and TRBJ2-5): KAGVTQTPRYLIKTRGQQVTLSCSPISGHRSVSWYQQTPGQGLQFLFEYFSETQRNKGNFPGRFSGRQFSNSRSEMNVSTLELGDSALYLCASSDSGRAGETQYFGPGTRLLVL.